These 27 T cell receptor beta chains came from one sample sequenced in a study of blood T cell repertoires in COVID-19 (dated by TCRdb to 2020 to 2022). The protocol used for the library was the immunoSEQ multiplex PCR assay. TCRdb took this table from immuneACCESS and kept in-frame rearrangements with V and J called. Such tables lack part of the clones; where checked against another copy, unresolved V genes explain under half of the gap, and the rest is unexplained. This sample has 390,000 or so clones in its table, and roughly 89% of those were observed once. Around 6.3% of the sample belongs to the ten largest clones. The sequenced material came from peripheral blood. These receptors all stem from a man aged 18-30 years with active or convalescent COVID-19.

This clone was found a few times. The rearrangement joins TRBV27 to TRBJ1-6; D not certain. Germline assignment: CDR1 MNHEY and CDR2 SMNVEV (reference sequence). The CDR3 runs to 15 residues. With 4 bases removed from V and 2 bases from J, the gap between germline ends came to 9 bases. CDR3: CASSSTDPYNSPLHF. The CDR3 DNA reads as TGTGCCAGCAGTTCAACAGACCCCTATAATTCACCCCTCCACTTT.

The chain is built from TRBV28 and TRBJ1-1; no firm D call. Germline V lookup: CDR1 MDHEN, CDR2 SYDVKM. V lost 6 bases and J 7 bases, leaving 12 bases between the germline ends. The CDR3 loop spans 12 amino acids. The CDR3 sequence is CASSPLLFEAFF. DNA for the CDR3: TGTGCCAGCAGCCCACTTTTATTTGAAGCTTTCTTT.

This chain uses TRBV5-6 with TRBJ2-2, with TRBD2 identical over 10 bases. Trimming at V came to 0 bases and at J to 5 bases, leaving 7 bases not matched to a gene. This CDR3 comprises 17 residues. Germline lookup yields CDR1 SGHDT and CDR2 YYEEEE. CDR3 sequence (DNA): TGTGCCAGCAGCTTGGAACTAGCGGGGAGGTGGACCGGGGAGCTGTTTTTT. It is translated as CASSLELAGRWTGELFF.

The J gene is TRBJ2-3, the V gene TRBV7-3; 8 bases fit TRBD2. V dropped 2 bases and J dropped 2; count of bases not matched to a gene: 9. CDR3 length: 17 residues. From germline, CDR1 is SGHTA and CDR2 FQGTGA. As DNA, the CDR3 is TGTGCCAGCAGCTTAGGTCGGCGGGGGGACTACACAGATACGCAGTATTTT. Translating it yields CASSLGRRGDYTDTQYF.

CDR3 DNA sequence: TGTGCCAGCAGTTATTTGAGTAGCAATCAGCCCCAGCATTTT. Residues: CASSYLSSNQPQHF. The chain couples TRBV6-2 or TRBV6-3 to TRBJ1-5; unclear D gene. This CDR3 has 14 residues. CDR1 and CDR2 from the germline V gene are MNHEY and SVGEGT. Trimming removed 3 bases at V and 0 bases at J, with 6 bases between.

This chain links TRBV10-3 with TRBJ2-1, with 9 bases that match TRBD2. V was pared by 5 bases and J by 7 bases, with 9 bases of the junction left unmatched. The germline V gene has CDR1 ENHRY and CDR2 SYGVKD. This CDR3 has 15 residues. The CDR3 nucleotides read TGTGCCATCAGTACCCCGGGACTAGCCTCGAATGAGCAGTTCTTC. Amino acid sequence: CAISTPGLASNEQFF.

The chain joins TRBV14 to TRBJ1-1; TRBD1 might be the D (6 bases). V was shortened by 1 base and J by 10 bases, with 13 bases between the two germline ends. Per the germline V gene, CDR1 is SGHDN and CDR2 is FVKESK. CDR3 size: 13 residues. This CDR3 is CASSQVQGTSAFF. The CDR3 nucleotides are TGTGCCAGCAGCCAAGTGCAGGGGACCTCAGCTTTCTTT.

The CDR3 nucleotides read TGTGCCAGCAGCCAACTTAGCGCTACAGAGCAGTTCTTC. Residues: CASSQLSATEQFF. This chain links TRBV3-1 (or the pseudogene TRBV3-2) with TRBJ2-1, with D tentatively TRBD2 (5 bases). The CDR3 has 13 residues. Trimming left V 2 bases short and J 10 bases short, with 12 bases between. The V gene's germline CDR1 is LGHDT and CDR2 YNNKEL (reference sequence).

This chain uses TRBV3-1 (or the pseudogene TRBV3-2) with TRBJ2-7; TRBD1 aligns across 9 bases. The J segment lost 2 bases and the V segment lost 2 bases, leaving 7 bases of the junction unmatched. Germline V gene lookup returns CDR1 LGHDT and CDR2 YNNKEL (reference sequence). The length of the CDR3 is 16 residues. CDR3 sequence: CASSQIRDRATYEQYF. CDR3 nucleotides: TGTGCCAGCAGCCAAATCCGGGACAGGGCAACCTACGAGCAGTACTTC.

The chain couples TRBV19 to TRBJ1-5; no clear D. CDR3 size: 13 residues. Germline loops: CDR1 LNHDA, CDR2 SQIVND (reference sequence). Trimming took 3 bases from V and 5 from J, leaving 8 bases between them. The CDR3 DNA follows: TGTGCCAGTAGTATCCGGTTGGATCAGCCCCAGCATTTT. Translation gives CASSIRLDQPQHF.

The genes are TRBV6-5 and TRBJ1-1, with 9 bases aligning to TRBD1. V shed 5 bases and J 1 base; nucleotides not matched to a gene: 5. The CDR3 loop spans 15 amino acids. Germline values: CDR1 MNHEY, CDR2 SVGAGI. The CDR3 here is CASSKDRGRNTEAFF. CDR3 sequence (DNA): TGTGCCAGCAGTAAGGACAGGGGCCGGAACACTGAAGCTTTCTTT.

This clone was observed a single time. V and J are TRBV5-8 and TRBJ1-5; D uncertain. This CDR3 contains 15 residues. Trimming left V 1 base short and J 1 base short, with 9 bases between. Germline V lookup: CDR1 SGHTS, CDR2 YDEGEE. CDR3 sequence: CASSLNRLSNQPQHF. CDR3 DNA sequence: TGTGCCAGCAGCTTGAACAGATTGAGCAATCAGCCCCAGCATTTT.

This chain joins TRBV7-2 and TRBJ2-2; D is unresolved. V was cut by 1 base and J by 1 base, with 7 bases left in between. The CDR3 sequence is 15 residues long. Germline values: CDR1 SGHTA, CDR2 FQGNSA. CDR3 protein: CASSLVYGNTGELFF. CDR3 sequence (DNA): TGTGCCAGCAGCTTAGTGTACGGGAACACCGGGGAGCTGTTTTTT.

This clone came up a few times. This chain uses TRBV6-4 with TRBJ1-6; 8 nucleotides agree with TRBD1. Looked up from germline, CDR1 is MRHNA and CDR2 is SNTAGT. The CDR3 runs 17 residues. V trimming: 6 bases; J trimming: 5 bases; junction bases outside the gene matches: 12. The CDR3 nucleotides read TGTGCCAGCAGCGATTTCCAGGACAGGGCGGATAATTCACCCCTCCACTTT. Translating it yields CASSDFQDRADNSPLHF.

In this sample, this clone turned up once. V gene TRBV7-9 combines with J gene TRBJ2-1; 8 bases map to TRBD2. Germline loops: CDR1 SEHNR, CDR2 FQNEAQ (reference sequence). CDR3 length: 14 amino acids. J gave up 3 bases and V 8 bases, and 6 bases lay outside the gene matches. The CDR3 sequence: CASEPGLGYNEQFF. The CDR3 nucleotides read TGTGCCAGCGAACCGGGACTAGGCTACAATGAGCAGTTCTTC.

This clone came up once. The chain links TRBV7-9 to TRBJ1-6, with 8 bases identical to TRBD1. Germline V CDR1 and CDR2: SEHNR, FQNEAQ (reference sequence). The CDR3 sequence is 19 residues long. The junction had 19 bases not matched to a gene; V was cut back by 5 bases and J by 7 bases. CDR3 nucleotide sequence: TGTGCCAGCAGCCCTCAGGGGGCTGGAGAGCGTATAAGGAATTCACCCCTCCACTTT. This sequence encodes CASSPQGAGERIRNSPLHF.

The chain joins TRBV14 to TRBJ1-2; D ambiguous. Per the germline V gene, CDR1 is SGHDN and CDR2 is FVKESK. This CDR3 contains 11 residues. V was clipped by 3 bases and J by 7 bases, with 6 bases between them. The CDR3 coding sequence is TGTGCCAGCAGCCACGGGGTTGGCTACACCTTC. It translates to CASSHGVGYTF. Using reference TRBV14 and TRBJ1-2 for the parts outside the CDR3, the full variable domain is EAGVTQFPSHSVIEKGQTVTLRCDPISGHDNLYWYRRVMGKEIKFLLHFVKESKQDESGMPNNRFLAERTGGTYSTLKVQPAELEDSGVYFCASSHGVGYTFGSGTRLTVV.

The V call is TRBV11-2, the J call TRBJ2-2, with D unclear. Trimming removed 3 bases at V and 1 base at J, with 9 bases between. Germline lookup yields CDR1 SGHAT and CDR2 FQNNGV. CDR3 size: 15 residues. The CDR3 loop reads CASSFVAGNTGELFF. In nucleotides, the CDR3 is TGTGCCAGCAGCTTCGTGGCAGGGAACACCGGGGAGCTGTTTTTT.

The rearrangement links TRBV5-6 to TRBJ1-4; TRBD1 is a possible D gene (5 bases). The germline V gene has CDR1 SGHDT and CDR2 YYEEEE. The V and J ends lost 1 base and 4 bases respectively, with 8 bases between them. CDR3 length: 14 residues. CDR3 sequence reads: CASSLRGVNEKLFF. The CDR3 region has the DNA TGTGCCAGCAGCTTGCGGGGGGTTAATGAAAAACTGTTTTTT.

The CDR3 nucleotides are TGTGCCAGCAGCTTGAGAGGGGGGGATAGCAATCAGCCCCAGCATTTT. It codes for CASSLRGGDSNQPQHF. This sequence joins TRBV5-5 and TRBJ1-5, with D perhaps matching TRBD1 (6 bases). Trimming took 1 base from V and 0 from J, leaving 11 bases between them. In germline, CDR1 is SGHKS, CDR2 YYEKEE (reference sequence). The length of the CDR3 is 16 residues. The full variable domain, in which reference TRBV5-5 and TRBJ1-5 provide the parts outside the CDR3, is DAGVTQSPTHLIKTRGQQVTLRCSPISGHKSVSWYQQVLGQGPQFIFQYYEKEERGRGNFPDRFSARQFPNYSSELNVNALLLGDSALYLCASSLRGGDSNQPQHFGDGTRLSIL.

The rearrangement uses TRBV5-6 and TRBJ2-2; maybe TRBD2 (6 bases). The CDR3 runs 14 residues. V lost 0 bases, J lost 6 bases, and 9 bases lay in between. Germline assignment: CDR1 SGHDT and CDR2 YYEEEE. CDR3 DNA: TGTGCCAGCAGCTTGGTAGGAGGGGCCGGGGAGCTGTTTTTT. Translating it yields CASSLVGGAGELFF.

The rearrangement uses TRBV7-3 and TRBJ2-1, with 13 nucleotides matching TRBD2. Germline V CDR1 and CDR2: SGHTA, FQGTGA. CDR3 length: 17 residues. V trimming: 5 bases; J trimming: 5 bases; junction bases outside the gene matches: 9. The CDR3 sequence is CASSRNPGTSGNNEQFF. CDR3 in DNA: TGTGCCAGCAGCCGTAACCCCGGGACTAGCGGGAACAATGAGCAGTTCTTC.

V is TRBV6-2 or TRBV6-3 and J is TRBJ2-3; D is perhaps TRBD2 (6 bases). The CDR3 runs 14 residues. V shed 5 bases and J shed 0 bases, with 9 bases lying between them. From germline, CDR1 is MNHEY and CDR2 SVGEGT. CDR3 nucleotide sequence: TGTGCCAGCAGTCGCGGGGAGAGCACAGATACGCAGTATTTT. This sequence encodes CASSRGESTDTQYF.

The chain joins TRBV5-4 to TRBJ1-6, with D maybe TRBD1 (6 bases). This CDR3 comprises 14 residues. V shed 5 bases and J shed 9 bases, with 15 bases lying between them. Germline CDR1 is SGHNT and CDR2 is YYREEE (reference sequence). The CDR3 DNA is TGTGCCAGCAGTTTTGACAGGACGGCTTCACCCCTCCACTTT. Protein product: CASSFDRTASPLHF.

This chain uses TRBV28 with TRBJ1-6; possible D gene TRBD1, 6 bases. Germline CDR1 is MDHEN and CDR2 is SYDVKM. The CDR3 loop spans 11 amino acids. Trimming removed 3 bases from V and 16 bases from J, with 10 bases in between. The CDR3 sequence is CASSLGAELHF. Written as DNA, the CDR3 is TGTGCCAGCAGTTTGGGGGCGGAACTCCACTTT.

The gene calls are TRBV29-1 and TRBJ2-3; 9 nucleotides line up with TRBD1. CDR1 is SQVTM and CDR2 is ANQGSEA in the germline V gene. With 7 bases clipped from V and 5 bases from J, the junction kept 7 bases outside the gene matches. The CDR3 has 13 residues. CDR3: CSAGTGSIDTQYF. CDR3 DNA sequence: TGCAGCGCCGGGACAGGGTCAATAGATACGCAGTATTTT.

The chain joins TRBV19 to TRBJ1-4; D possibly corresponds to TRBD1 (5 bases). Per the germline V gene, CDR1 is LNHDA and CDR2 is SQIVND (reference sequence). V lost 5 bases and J 2 bases, leaving 6 bases between the germline ends. The CDR3 totals 13 residues. CDR3 DNA sequence: TGTGCCAGTAGTGACAGTACTAATGAAAAACTGTTTTTT. Translating it yields CASSDSTNEKLFF.